This entry describes one T cell receptor beta chain. This clone appeared a single time. Its antigen is unknown. No much larger clone exists at a distance of one base, and base qualities are not known. Library preparation was by the immunoSEQ multiplex PCR assay. To provide template for TCR sequencing, every sample had RNA extracted and reverse transcribed into cDNA. SuperScript III was used for first-strand cDNA synthesis, primed with a 2:1 mix of oligo-dT and random hexamers. A synthetic immune receptor repertoire was used to measure amplification bias, and any remaining bias was corrected computationally. In the paper's pipeline: Raw reads were preprocessed to remove errors, and CDR3 was defined according to IMGT conventions as the region from the conserved cysteine to phenylalanine. To get clonality, Shannon entropy was normalized by log2 of the number of productive unique TCRs and the result was subtracted from 1. CD4 or CD8 identity of scalp clones was inferred by cross-referencing scalp TCRbeta sequences with sorted blood CD4 and CD8 repertoires. The table comes from immuneACCESS by way of TCRdb, which keeps in-frame sequences with V and J called. Part of the clones is missing from these tables; in studies checked, under half for an unresolved V gene and the rest for unknown reasons. From that table come the V and J calls and clone size; the DNA was used to work out D and trimming. For this sample the table gives some 99,000 clones, of which under 45% were detected only once. The ten biggest clones cover 0.79% of the sample.

CDR1 and CDR2, per the germline V gene, are LGHNA and YSLEER. Its CDR3 holds 18 amino acids, cysteine through phenylalanine. Kept here is only the CDR3 DNA, which spans 54 bases and is read in frame from base 1. V is clipped by 2 bases and J by 7 bases, and the sequence between their germline boundaries is 23 bases long. This record belongs to a study of CD8+ T cells in alopecia areata (dated by TCRdb to 2017 to 2018). Background for the entire study: The treated patients, all with moderate-to-severe alopecia areata, were enrolled in an open-label pilot trial of oral tofacitinib given at 5 to 10 mg twice daily. RNA was obtained with the PAXgene miRNA kit for fixed scalp, the miRNeasy kit for PBMCs, and the RNeasy kit for mouse skin. Human TCRbeta sequencing covered scalp tissue and sorted CD4+ and CD8+ peripheral blood T cells from patchy and totalis/universalis alopecia areata patients and healthy controls. High-throughput TCRbeta sequencing was used to examine T cell clonal expansion in alopecia areata in both the C3H/HeJ mouse model and human patients. Tofacitinib was administered for 6 to 18 months, and 6 months of follow-up off drug were then conducted to assess delayed response and recurrence. Patients on tofacitinib were biopsied at baseline and after 4 and 24 weeks of treatment, and several of the patients also had a later scalp biopsy. Scalp clonality was compared among normal scalp (n=4), patchy alopecia areata scalp (n=8), and alopecia totalis/universalis scalp (n=8). TCRbeta CDR3 regions were amplified by immunoSEQ multiplex PCR with 35 Vbeta forward and 13 Jbeta reverse primers. Overall study outcomes, separate from this receptor: Higher clonality and more expanded CD8+ clones were observed in lesional scalp than in normal scalp, particularly in alopecia totalis/universalis, a finding suggestive of antigenic drive. Resident alphabeta T cells in normal human skin are also sequenced, complicating scalp TCR repertoire analysis, unlike mouse skin dominated by gammadelta T cells. Shared TCR sequences between patients were less evident than in mice, which may be partly attributable to HLA diversity in the patient population.

From alopecia areata patients, peripheral blood was collected along with lesional scalp punch biopsies. PBMCs were isolated by density centrifugation and stained for CD3, CD4 and CD8, after which CD4+ and CD8+ T cells were sorted on a FACSAria. The V and J genes are TRBV4-3 and TRBJ1-4, and TRBD1 may be the D gene, going by 6 matching bases. The sample comprised CD4+ T cells sorted from blood. The receptor was isolated from a human donor with alopecia areata. The CDR3 protein: CASSQRPGQAQGGEKLFF. The nucleotides are TGCGCCAGCAGCCAACGTCCGGGACAAGCCCAAGGGGGTGAAAAACTGTTTTTT.